One sample yielded the 26 T cell receptor beta chains listed below, sequenced in a study of T cells in Graves' hyperthyroidism and ophthalmopathy (dated by TCRdb to about 2019). Libraries were built with multiplex PCR. Sequencing relied on an Illumina HiSeq 2000. The TCR beta CDR3 regions were amplified from the RNA transcripts. For the first round of RT-PCR on the TCR CDR3, the HTBI primer set was used together with the Qiagen OneStep RT-PCR kit. The public reads were reanalyzed by TCRdb: fastp trimming at Q25, MiXCR alignment, in-frame beta chains only. Every distinct CDR3 protein forms one entry, paired with its most common genes and DNA. The sample yields about 50,000 distinct CDR3 sequences; around half were counted once. Clones ranked in the top ten supply approximately 13% of the sample. Sequencing was performed on blood. The receptors were sampled from a woman in her thirties with Graves' ophthalmopathy.

This clonotype was observed many times. The chain uses TRBV27 and TRBJ1-6; D is uncertain. Trimming shortened V by 3 bases and J by 6 bases, and 6 bases separated the two germline ends. CDR1 is MNHEY and CDR2 is SMNVEV in the germline V gene (reference sequence). The CDR3 spans 13 residues. In DNA form, the CDR3 reads TGTGCCAGCAGTTTCCGACGTAATTCACCCCTCCACTTT. Amino acid sequence: CASSFRRNSPLHF.

V is TRBV20-1 and J is TRBJ2-7, with TRBD2 matching over 9 bases. The CDR3 covers 13 residues. Trimming at V came to 0 bases and at J to 6 bases, leaving 3 bases not matched to a gene. Germline V gives CDR1 DFQATT, CDR2 SNEGSKA (reference sequence). CDR3 coding DNA: TGCAGTGCTAGAGACCTAGCGGGAAGCGAGCAGTACTTC. Encoded protein: CSARDLAGSEQYF.

This chain connects TRBV7-8 to TRBJ1-2, with D possibly TRBD1 on 6 matching bases. V was trimmed by 0 bases and J by 8 bases, leaving 16 bases between them. This CDR3 region has 15 residues. Germline V gene data show CDR1 as SGHVS and CDR2 as FQNEAQ. The CDR3 is CASSLAADSGGGYTF. In DNA, the CDR3 is TGTGCCAGCAGCTTAGCGGCGGACAGTGGTGGGGGCTACACCTTC.

The table lists this clonotype with many counts. The rearrangement links TRBV7-8 to TRBJ2-3; D assignment may be TRBD1 or TRBD2 (5 bases each). The V and J ends lost 3 bases and 2 bases respectively, with 18 bases between them. The length of the CDR3 is 17 residues. Germline V gene lookup returns CDR1 SGHVS and CDR2 FQNEAQ. The CDR3 region is CASSLGLDSASTDTQYF. CDR3 coding DNA: TGTGCCAGCAGCTTGGGGCTGGACTCCGCGTCCACAGATACGCAGTATTTT.

The CDR3 region has the DNA TGTGCCAGCAGCCTTGGGTCCTATAGCAATCAGCCCCAGCATTTT. The encoded protein is CASSLGSYSNQPQHF. This sequence joins TRBV3-1 and TRBJ1-5, with D unresolved. V dropped 4 bases and J dropped 0 bases, with 10 bases sitting between them. The CDR3 is 15 residues long. CDR1 is LGHDT and CDR2 is YNNKEL in the germline V gene (reference sequence).

This clonotype was observed many times. This chain uses TRBV6-1 with TRBJ1-2; no reliable D call. V lost 2 bases and J lost 8, with 15 bases in between. Germline CDR1 is MNHNS and CDR2 is SASEGT. The CDR3 loop spans 14 amino acids. CDR3 in amino acids: CASSERTAKEGYTF. In DNA form, the CDR3 reads TGTGCCAGCAGTGAACGGACGGCTAAAGAGGGCTACACCTTC.

A single count supports this clonotype. The chain employs TRBV7-2 and TRBJ2-7; 8 nucleotides match TRBD2. The trim removed 1 base at V and 2 bases at J, leaving 1 base unmatched. Germline loops: CDR1 SGHTA, CDR2 FQGNSA. This CDR3 spans 14 amino acids. CDR3: CASSLGTSPYEQYF. The DNA for the CDR3 is TGTGCCAGCAGCTTAGGGACTAGCCCCTACGAGCAGTACTTC.

This clonotype was detected many times. The chain joins TRBV14 to TRBJ2-7; 9 nucleotides match TRBD1. The CDR3 is made up of 15 amino acids. The V segment lost 5 bases and the J segment 6 bases; nucleotides outside the gene matches: 11. Looked up from germline, CDR1 is SGHDN and CDR2 is FVKESK. The CDR3 coding sequence is TGTGCCAGCAGCACCCGGACAGGGGCGATGGGCGAGCAGTACTTC. Amino acids: CASSTRTGAMGEQYF.

In regard to this clonotype: No conserved phenylalanine or tryptophan is present at the end of the CDR3, so a read error is the likely explanation. The chain employs TRBV9 and TRBJ2-7; TRBD2 aligns across 9 bases. Germline CDR1 is SGDLS and CDR2 is YYNGEE. Germline trimming cut 3 bases from V and 0 bases from J; bases unmatched to any gene: 1. The CDR3 runs 14 residues. CDR3 nucleotide sequence: TGTGCCAGCAGCGGAGCGGGAGGCTCCTACGAGCAGTACCCC. Amino acids: CASSGAGGSYEQYP.

The chain links TRBV7-9 to TRBJ2-7, with 8 bases matching TRBD1. The junction had 8 bases not matched to a gene; V was cut back by 3 bases and J by 4 bases. The V gene's germline CDR1 is SEHNR and CDR2 FQNEAQ (reference sequence). CDR3 size: 15 residues. The chain's CDR3 is CASSFGGRGRYEQYF. The CDR3, as DNA: TGTGCCAGCAGCTTCGGAGGCAGGGGGCGATACGAGCAGTACTTC.

This clonotype was found many times. The chain is built from TRBV7-9 and TRBJ2-4; tentatively, D is TRBD1 (6 bases). The V and J ends lost 6 bases and 5 bases respectively, with 17 bases between them. CDR3 size: 15 residues. Germline CDR1 and CDR2: SEHNR and FQNEAQ (reference sequence). The CDR3 region has the DNA TGTGCCAGCAGTTCCGTGAGGGGGAATCAAAACATTCAGTACTTC. It yields the protein CASSSVRGNQNIQYF.

This clonotype was recorded a few times. Being one base from a much bigger clone, this may be a read error. J is TRBJ1-2 and V is TRBV27, with TRBD1 matching over 8 bases. The germline V gene has CDR1 MNHEY and CDR2 SMNVEV (reference sequence). CDR3 length: 16 residues. CDR3 sequence (DNA): TGTGCCAGCAGTATCTCAGTCTCAGGGGGCGACTATGGCCACACCTTC. Its translation: CASSISVSGGDYGHTF.

V is TRBV28 and J is TRBJ2-5; a weak D match, TRBD2 (5 bases). The germline gives CDR1 MDHEN, CDR2 SYDVKM. V gave up 4 bases and J gave up 5 bases, with 11 bases separating them. The CDR3 has 13 residues. The CDR3 coding sequence is TGTGCCAGCAGTTCCAGCGGTGGGGAGACCCAGTACTTC. Amino acids: CASSSSGGETQYF.

This clonotype has at least ten counts. The V and J genes are TRBV6-1 and TRBJ1-1, with a possible D match to TRBD1 (6 bases). Germline CDR1 is MNHNS and CDR2 is SASEGT. V dropped 6 bases and J dropped 0 bases, with 11 bases sitting between them. The CDR3 spans 14 residues. CDR3 protein: CASRTGQMNTEAFF. The CDR3 coding sequence is TGTGCCAGCAGGACCGGACAGATGAACACTGAAGCTTTCTTT.

A word on this clonotype: The junction does not match germline at one end; this may be a read error. The chain combines TRBV7-7 with TRBJ1-1, with no clear D. The germline CDR1 and CDR2 sequences are SSHAT and FNYEAQ (reference sequence). This CDR3 is 13 amino acids long. Here the CDR3 reads CASSLTRSTEAFF. CDR3 sequence (DNA): TGTGCTAGCAGCTTAACGAGGTCCACTGAAGCTTTCTTT.

This clonotype was counted at least ten times. This chain joins TRBV28 and TRBJ2-7; 10 nucleotides match TRBD1. V lost 1 base, J lost 1 base, and 1 base stayed unmatched. Germline V gene data show CDR1 as MDHEN and CDR2 as SYDVKM. This CDR3 region has 15 residues. CDR3 sequence: CASSLLGQGSYEQYF. DNA for the CDR3: TGTGCCAGCAGTTTATTGGGACAGGGGTCCTACGAGCAGTACTTC.

The V and J genes are TRBV13 and TRBJ1-2, with 8 bases identical to TRBD1. Germline CDR1 reads PRHDT; CDR2 reads FYEKMQ (reference sequence). The CDR3 sequence is 13 residues long. V dropped 5 bases and J dropped 8; count of bases not matched to a gene: 7. The CDR3 spells CASSSRTGWGYTF. The CDR3 region has the DNA TGTGCCAGCAGCAGCCGGACAGGGTGGGGCTACACCTTC.

The chain recombines TRBV9 with TRBJ2-5; tentative D call: TRBD2 (5 bases). This CDR3 has 15 amino acids. The V end lost 0 bases, the J end lost 4 bases, and 13 bases lay between the germline ends. CDR1 is SGDLS and CDR2 is YYNGEE in the germline V gene. CDR3 sequence (DNA): TGTGCCAGCAGCGTAGCTACTTGGGCGGGAGAGACCCAGTACTTC. It is translated as CASSVATWAGETQYF. The variable domain in full, completed from reference TRBV9 and TRBJ2-5, reads DSGVTQTPKHLITATGQRVTLRCSPRSGDLSVYWYQQSLDQGLQFLIQYYNGEERAKGNILERFSAQQFPDLHSELNLSSLELGDSALYFCASSVATWAGETQYFGPGTRLLVL.

This clonotype appeared many times. The chain combines TRBV7-9 with TRBJ2-1, with TRBD2 identical over 12 bases. The CDR3 extends over 17 amino acids. V shed 3 bases and J 0 bases; nucleotides not matched to a gene: 3. Germline V gives CDR1 SEHNR, CDR2 FQNEAQ (reference sequence). This chain's CDR3 is CASSLTSGSPSYNEQFF. Here the CDR3 DNA reads TGTGCCAGCAGCTTGACTAGCGGGAGCCCCTCCTACAATGAGCAGTTCTTC. Full variable domain (missing parts from reference TRBV7-9 and TRBJ2-1): DTGVSQNPRHKITKRGQNVTFRCDPISEHNRLYWYRQTLGQGPEFLTYFQNEAQLEKSRLLSDRFSAERPKGSFSTLEIQRTEQGDSAMYLCASSLTSGSPSYNEQFFGPGTRLTVL.

As to this clonotype: The conserved final phenylalanine or tryptophan is absent from the CDR3, which likely points to a read error. The J gene is TRBJ1-3, the V gene TRBV28; D gene ambiguous. The CDR3 runs 14 residues. Trimming cost V 2 bases and J 1 base, with 6 bases left between them. The germline V gene encodes CDR1 MDHEN and CDR2 SYDVKM. The CDR3 coding sequence is TGTGCCAGCAGTTTACCGGGTTCTGGAAACACCATATATTCT. It is translated as CASSLPGSGNTIYS.

A note on this clonotype: The conserved final phenylalanine or tryptophan is absent from the CDR3, which likely points to a read error. This chain uses TRBV7-9 with TRBJ2-5; 12 nucleotides line up with TRBD2. The CDR3 covers 16 residues. Germline V gene sequence: CDR1 SEHNR, CDR2 FQNEAQ (reference sequence). CDR3 sequence: CASSRASGRVGEAQYL. As DNA, the CDR3 is TGTGCCAGCAGCAGAGCTAGCGGGAGGGTAGGAGAGGCCCAGTACTTA.

Comments on this clonotype: At one end the junction does not follow the germline gene, possibly because of a read error. The rearrangement uses TRBV20-1 and TRBJ2-1; D not certain. The V gene's germline CDR1 is DFQATT and CDR2 SNEGSKA (reference sequence). The CDR3 is 12 amino acids. CDR3 amino acids: CSARVSDNQQFF. The CDR3 DNA follows: TGCAGTGCTAGAGTCAGTGACAATCAGCAGTTCTTC.

This clonotype was observed at least ten times. The chain is built from TRBV5-8 and TRBJ1-2; 10 bases are a match to TRBD1. CDR1 is SGHTS and CDR2 is YDEGEE in the germline V gene. The CDR3 has 14 residues. Losses at the gene ends were 2 bases for V and 8 bases for J; bases not matched to a gene: 6. Written as DNA, the CDR3 is TGTGCCAGCAGCTTAGGGACAGGGGATTTGGGCTACACCTTC. It codes for CASSLGTGDLGYTF.

The chain recombines TRBV5-6 with TRBJ2-4; a weak D match, TRBD2 (6 bases). This CDR3 region has 14 residues. V was clipped by 1 base and J by 13 bases, with 18 bases between them. Germline CDR1 and CDR2: SGHDT and YYEEEE. CDR3 sequence reads: CASSLRLDSGMQYF. The CDR3 DNA reads TGTGCCAGCAGCTTGCGACTAGACTCGGGCATGCAGTACTTC.

The chain couples TRBV24-1 to TRBJ2-2; 7 nucleotides match TRBD2. CDR1 and CDR2 from the germline V gene are KGHDR and SFDVKD. J gave up 1 base and V 4 bases, and 23 bases lay outside the gene matches. CDR3 length equals 22 residues. Here the CDR3 reads CATSDKSAAGVMMGGNTGELFF. The CDR3 DNA reads as TGTGCCACCAGTGACAAGAGTGCGGCGGGAGTTATGATGGGAGGGAACACCGGGGAGCTGTTTTTT.

The chain has TRBV2 and TRBJ1-5; tentative D call: TRBD1 (5 bases). The CDR3 loop spans 14 amino acids. Germline CDR1 is SNHLY and CDR2 is FYNNEI. V shed 4 bases and J shed 3 bases, with 10 bases lying between them. The CDR3 protein is CASSGDRNNQPQHF. In DNA, the CDR3 is TGTGCCAGCAGTGGGGACCGGAACAATCAGCCCCAGCATTTT. The full variable domain, in which reference TRBV2 and TRBJ1-5 provide the parts outside the CDR3, is EPEVTQTPSHQVTQMGQEVILRCVPISNHLYFYWYRQILGQKVEFLVSFYNNEISEKSEIFDDQFSVERPDGSNFTLKIRSTKLEDSAMYFCASSGDRNNQPQHFGDGTRLSIL.